The 10 T cell receptor beta chains reported below all come from one sample, sequenced in a study of control samples from healthy donors and cancer patients. This table comes from immunoSEQ multiplex PCR, and its TCRdb copy is limited to in-frame clones, with some not included. The table lists roughly 100,000 clones, roughly 85% of them singletons, with approximately 13% in the top ten. Sequenced sample: blood. The source is a woman aged 45-65 years in good health.

The CDR3 coding sequence is TGCAGCGTTGGACGAGGACTAGCGGGAAACACAGATACGCAGTATTTT. It is translated as CSVGRGLAGNTDTQYF. V is TRBV29-1 and J is TRBJ2-3, with 12 nucleotides matching TRBD2. J gave up 2 bases and V 4 bases, and 7 bases lay outside the gene matches. CDR3 size: 16 residues. Germline CDR1 SQVTM, CDR2 ANQGSEA.

The chain links TRBV6-6 to TRBJ2-7, with D perhaps being TRBD1 or TRBD2 (5 bases each). V was shortened by 2 bases and J by 0 bases, with 8 bases between the two germline ends. There are 14 residues in the CDR3. Germline CDR1 is MNHNY and CDR2 is SVGAGI (reference sequence). CDR3 sequence (DNA): TGTGCCAGCAGTTACGGGACCGACTCCTACGAGCAGTACTTC. Protein: CASSYGTDSYEQYF.

The chain uses TRBV4-3 and TRBJ2-4, with D hard to call. This CDR3 has 14 residues. Looked up from germline, CDR1 is LGHNA and CDR2 is YSLEER. Trimming left V 0 bases short and J 5 bases short, with 8 bases between. The CDR3 DNA reads TGCGCCAGCAGCCAAGAGGGTCTGGAAAACATTCAGTACTTC. It is translated as CASSQEGLENIQYF.

V gene TRBV10-1 combines with J gene TRBJ1-5; 8 bases match TRBD1. This CDR3 spans 16 amino acids. The V and J ends lost 4 bases and 3 bases, in that order; junction bases with no gene match: 8. CDR1 is WNHNN, CDR2 SYGVQD, per germline (reference sequence). The CDR3 is CASSGRDRGLNQPQHF. The CDR3 DNA is TGCGCCAGCAGTGGCCGAGACAGGGGTCTCAATCAGCCCCAGCATTTT.

This clone was found once. The V call is TRBV6-5, the J call TRBJ2-3; TRBD1 aligns across 11 bases. V lost 6 bases, J lost 7 bases, and 6 bases stayed unmatched. CDR3 size: 14 residues. Germline V gene data show CDR1 as MNHEY and CDR2 as SVGAGI. The DNA of the CDR3 is TGTGCCAGCAGAGGGACAGGGGGACTATATACGCAGTATTTT. Amino acids: CASRGTGGLYTQYF.

The J gene is TRBJ2-5, the V gene TRBV3-1 (or the pseudogene TRBV3-2), with TRBD2 matching over 9 bases. The length of the CDR3 is 18 residues. V shed 3 bases and J 5 bases; nucleotides not matched to a gene: 16. Germline values: CDR1 LGHDT, CDR2 YNNKEL (reference sequence). The CDR3 loop is CASSQGLGLAGLEETQYF. In DNA, the CDR3 is TGTGCCAGCAGCCAGGGTCTCGGGCTAGCGGGGCTAGAGGAGACCCAGTACTTC.

This clone was seen a single time. The genes are TRBV6-6 and TRBJ1-5, with 8 bases that match TRBD1. V dropped 4 bases and J dropped 6; count of bases not matched to a gene: 2. The CDR3 extends over 13 amino acids. Germline assignment: CDR1 MNHNY and CDR2 SVGAGI (reference sequence). In nucleotides, the CDR3 is TGTGCCAGCAGTTTAGACAGGGGTCAGCCCCAGCATTTT. This encodes CASSLDRGQPQHF.

This chain connects TRBV6-5 to TRBJ2-5; D is ambiguous. This CDR3 comprises 13 residues. V gave up 4 bases and J gave up 2 bases, with 8 bases separating them. Looked up from germline, CDR1 is MNHEY and CDR2 is SVGAGI. The CDR3, as DNA: TGTGCCAGCAGTTTTACGTATCAAGAGACCCAGTACTTC. Protein: CASSFTYQETQYF.

CDR3 region: CASSLTGQGNTEAFF. The CDR3, as DNA: TGTGCCAGCAGCTTAACGGGACAGGGGAACACTGAAGCTTTCTTT. J is TRBJ1-1 and V is TRBV7-3; 9 bases map to TRBD1. The ends lost 0 bases at V and 1 base at J; junction bases unmatched: 0. The CDR3 has 15 residues. Germline V gene sequence: CDR1 SGHTA, CDR2 FQGTGA.

The rearrangement joins TRBV6-6 to TRBJ2-1; the match to TRBD2 covers 10 bases. From germline, CDR1 is MNHNY and CDR2 SVGAGI (reference sequence). V dropped 6 bases and J dropped 16; count of bases not matched to a gene: 6. The CDR3 is 11 residues long. The CDR3 DNA sequence: TGTGCCAGCAGCCTAGCGGGAGTATTTTTCTTC. Translation: CASSLAGVFFF.